This T cell receptor (beta chain) was retrieved from a study of blood T cells in healthy people across ages. Study-level results: Any changes in expanded clonotypes were possibly confounded, as donor CMV status remained unknown.

Concerning this clonotype itself: The target antigen is unknown.

With a J-beta primer mix and a sample-barcoded 5' primer, a second PCR ran about 7 to 12 cycles. Every molecule of cDNA carried a tag from a template-switch adaptor with 12 random nucleotides. One entry per CDR3 protein, called by TCRdb with MiXCR from the 5' RACE reads. The table lists approximately 600,000 distinct CDR3 sequences, 45% to 65% of them singletons, with 30% to 40% in the top ten. The CDR3 runs 16 residues. V dropped 7 bases and J dropped 5; count of bases not matched to a gene: 11. The germline CDR1 and CDR2 sequences are MNHNY and SVGAGI (reference sequence). The V and J genes are TRBV6-6 and TRBJ1-6; 7 bases are shared with TRBD1. Sample: blood. This sequence was found in a man aged 60-69 years in good health. The CDR3 here is CASTPAGTVDNSPLHF. The CDR3 bases are TGTGCCAGCACCCCGGCCGGGACAGTGGATAATTCACCCCTCCACTTT.